This entry lists 13 T cell receptor beta chains sequenced from one sample in a study of cytomegalovirus exposure and HLA in healthy donors. PCR employed 60 Vbeta and 13 Jbeta primers. The method was immunoSEQ multiplex PCR; TCRdb's version includes in-frame clones alone and lacks a portion of them. The sample yields around 110,000 clones, 70% to 80% seen once. The sample taken for sequencing was PBMCs. The receptors stem from a man younger than 30 in good health and CMV-seronegative.

This chain connects TRBV6-1 to TRBJ2-5; possibly TRBD2 for D (6 bases). The CDR3 loop spans 14 amino acids. From germline, CDR1 is MNHNS and CDR2 SASEGT. V lost 7 bases and J 1 base, leaving 13 bases between the germline ends. This CDR3 is CASTPSGPQETQYF. CDR3 sequence (DNA): TGTGCCAGCACCCCGAGCGGGCCCCAAGAGACCCAGTACTTC.

The chain is built from TRBV5-1 and TRBJ2-1; 7 positions agree with TRBD1. Germline V CDR1 and CDR2: SGHRS, YFSETQ. J gave up 10 bases and V 4 bases, and 11 bases lay outside the gene matches. This CDR3 region has 14 residues. The CDR3: CASSLGTASEEQFF. CDR3 bases: TGCGCCAGCAGCCTCGGGACAGCCTCCGAGGAGCAGTTCTTC.

The chain links TRBV5-4 to TRBJ2-3; D perhaps matches TRBD2 (7 bases). CDR3 length: 17 amino acids. Trimming shortened V by 2 bases and J by 1 base, and 17 bases separated the two germline ends. Germline CDR1 and CDR2: SGHNT and YYREEE (reference sequence). In DNA form, the CDR3 reads TGTGCCAGCAGCTTAGGACGGGGGGCCGGCGGCACAGATACGCAGTATTTT. Its protein is CASSLGRGAGGTDTQYF.

This chain uses TRBV2 with TRBJ2-2; no reliable D call. V lost 7 bases and J lost 8, with 17 bases in between. Germline V CDR1 and CDR2: SNHLY, FYNNEI. CDR3 length equals 14 residues. CDR3 in amino acids: CASKIDYPPGELFF. CDR3 DNA sequence: TGTGCCAGCAAGATAGATTACCCACCAGGGGAGCTGTTTTTT.

This chain connects TRBV5-1 to TRBJ2-7; 7 nucleotides match TRBD1. J gave up 2 bases and V 2 bases, and 4 bases lay outside the gene matches. The germline gives CDR1 SGHRS, CDR2 YFSETQ. CDR3 length equals 14 residues. CDR3 residues: CASSFTGETYEQYF. As DNA, the CDR3 is TGCGCCAGCAGCTTTACAGGGGAGACCTACGAGCAGTACTTC.

This clone was seen more than once but under ten times. The V gene is TRBV25-1, the J gene TRBJ1-1, with a tentative D call TRBD1 (6 bases). V was pared by 8 bases and J by 3 bases, with 16 bases between. The germline CDR1 and CDR2 sequences are MGHDK and SYGVNS. CDR3 size: 14 residues. The CDR3 sequence: CASANTGMHTEAFF. The DNA for the CDR3 is TGTGCCAGCGCCAATACAGGGATGCACACTGAAGCTTTCTTT.

The chain couples TRBV7-6 to TRBJ1-6, with TRBD1 matching over 9 bases. Germline V gives CDR1 SGHVS, CDR2 FNYEAQ. The CDR3 sequence is 16 residues long. V shed 2 bases and J 7 bases; nucleotides not matched to a gene: 6. The CDR3 coding sequence is TGTGCCAGCAGCTTATCCACAGGGGGCGCGAATTCACCCCTCCACTTT. This gives the protein CASSLSTGGANSPLHF.

The chain recombines TRBV27 with TRBJ1-2, with 11 bases identical to TRBD1. Germline CDR1 is MNHEY and CDR2 is SMNVEV (reference sequence). There are 16 residues in the CDR3. The junction had 12 bases not matched to a gene; V was cut back by 5 bases and J by 7 bases. CDR3 loop: CASSPRAAGTGGGYTF. The CDR3 bases are TGTGCCAGCAGTCCCCGGGCGGCGGGGACAGGGGGTGGCTACACCTTC.

The genes are TRBV27 and TRBJ1-2; 7 positions agree with TRBD1. The germline V gene has CDR1 MNHEY and CDR2 SMNVEV (reference sequence). The CDR3 covers 15 residues. J gave up 2 bases and V 6 bases, and 9 bases lay outside the gene matches. This CDR3 reads CASRQGQYGNYGYTF. The CDR3 region has the DNA TGTGCCAGCAGGCAGGGACAGTATGGGAACTATGGCTACACCTTC.

CDR3 sequence: CASLGGDEQFF. CDR3 nucleotides: TGTGCCAGCCTCGGGGGGGATGAGCAGTTCTTC. The chain uses TRBV6-6 and TRBJ2-1; 8 bases line up with TRBD2. This CDR3 is built from 11 residues. Germline CDR1 and CDR2: MNHNY and SVGAGI (reference sequence). Trimming removed 8 bases from V and 8 bases from J; junction bases left unmatched: 2.

The chain joins TRBV19 to TRBJ1-6; 10 bases map to TRBD1. This CDR3 has 15 amino acids. V lost 2 bases to trimming and J lost 7 bases; unmatched junction nucleotides: 2. The germline V gene encodes CDR1 LNHDA and CDR2 SQIVND (reference sequence). The CDR3 DNA follows: TGTGCCAGTAGTATAAAGGGACAGGGGAATTCACCCCTCCACTTT. Its translation is CASSIKGQGNSPLHF.

The chain is built from TRBV4-1 and TRBJ1-6; D perhaps matches TRBD1 (6 bases). CDR3 length: 16 amino acids. V shed 2 bases and J shed 9 bases, with 17 bases lying between them. From germline, CDR1 is MGHRA and CDR2 YSYEKL. CDR3 sequence: CASSQTITGLSSPLHF. The CDR3 DNA sequence: TGCGCCAGCAGCCAAACCATAACAGGGCTCAGTTCACCCCTCCACTTT.

The V and J genes are TRBV5-4 and TRBJ2-5; 8 bases are a match to TRBD1. CDR1 is SGHNT and CDR2 is YYREEE in the germline V gene (reference sequence). There are 15 residues in the CDR3. Trimming at V came to 4 bases and at J to 10 bases, leaving 15 bases not matched to a gene. CDR3 sequence (DNA): TGTGCCAGCAGCAAAGGGACAGGTCCGTCCCTGAGCCAGTACTTC. This codes for CASSKGTGPSLSQYF.